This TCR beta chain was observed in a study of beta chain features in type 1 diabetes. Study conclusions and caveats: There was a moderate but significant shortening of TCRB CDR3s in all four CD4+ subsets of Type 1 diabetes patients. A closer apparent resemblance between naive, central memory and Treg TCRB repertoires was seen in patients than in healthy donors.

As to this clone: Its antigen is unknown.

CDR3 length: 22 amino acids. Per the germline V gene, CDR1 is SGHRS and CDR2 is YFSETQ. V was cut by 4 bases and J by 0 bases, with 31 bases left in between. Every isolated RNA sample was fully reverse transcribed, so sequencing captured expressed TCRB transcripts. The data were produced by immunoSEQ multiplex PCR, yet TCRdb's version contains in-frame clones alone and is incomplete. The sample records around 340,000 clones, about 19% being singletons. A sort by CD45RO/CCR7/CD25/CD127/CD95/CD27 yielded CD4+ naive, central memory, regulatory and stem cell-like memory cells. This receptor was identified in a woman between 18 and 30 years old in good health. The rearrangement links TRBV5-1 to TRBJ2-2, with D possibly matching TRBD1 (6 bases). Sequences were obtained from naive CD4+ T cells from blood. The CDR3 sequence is CASSRLVGRLMKTGANTGELFF. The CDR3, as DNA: TGCGCCAGCAGCCGCCTGGTGGGAAGGCTAATGAAGACAGGAGCGAACACCGGGGAGCTGTTTTTT. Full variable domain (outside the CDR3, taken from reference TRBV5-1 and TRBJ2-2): KAGVTQTPRYLIKTRGQQVTLSCSPISGHRSVSWYQQTPGQGLQFLFEYFSETQRNKGNFPGRFSGRQFSNSRSEMNVSTLELGDSALYLCASSRLVGRLMKTGANTGELFFGEGSRLTVL.